This is a list of T cell receptor beta chains from one sample in a study of tumor-infiltrating lymphocytes in primary liver carcinoma. One entry per CDR3 protein, called by TCRdb with MiXCR from the multiplex PCR reads. The sample has under 200,000 distinct CDR3 sequences; around four fifths are singletons. Sequencing used tumor tissue from primary liver carcinoma. Receptors originate from a man in his forties with primary liver carcinoma and hepatitis B virus infection. Each CDR3 is given with its conserved first and last residue. D genes are given only for firm matches. Only some rows state a clone size, as once, few, many or a class for expanded clones.

DNA: TGTGCCATCGGTGAGAACGGCAGCACAGATACGCAGTATTTT
CDR3: CAIGENGSTDTQYF
V: TRBV10-3
D: -
size: -
J: TRBJ2-3

DNA: TGCGCCAGCAGCTTGGTAGCGGGTGGGTACTACAATGAGCAATTCTTC
CDR3: CASSLVAGGYYNEQFF
V: TRBV5-1
D: TRBD2
size: -
J: TRBJ2-1

DNA: TGCGCCAGGAGCCAAGATCGGGGGAGATGGGGCGGGGAGCTGTTTTTT
CDR3: CARSQDRGRWGGELFF
V: TRBV4-1
D: -
size: -
J: TRBJ2-2

DNA: TGTGCCAGCAGTGTCTCTTTAGGGAGCAATCAGCCCCAGCATTTT
CDR3: CASSVSLGSNQPQHF
V: TRBV6-1
D: -
size: -
J: TRBJ1-5

DNA: TGTGCCAGCAGTCCGACTAGCGCGAGATTAGATACGCACTATTTT
CDR3: CASSPTSARLDTHYF
V: TRBV6-1
D: TRBD2
size: -
J: TRBJ2-3

DNA: TGTGCCAGCAGCTCCCCAAAGATGGGCGGAGAGACCCAGTACTTC
CDR3: CASSSPKMGGETQYF
V: TRBV28
D: -
size: -
J: TRBJ2-5

DNA: TGCAGCATGAAAGTATACGAGCTATTCTTC
CDR3: CSMKVYELFF
V: TRBV29-1
D: -
size: -
J: TRBJ2-1

DNA: TGCAACATTGGGGGACAGGGGAATCAGCCCCAGCATTTT
CDR3: CNIGGQGNQPQHF
V: TRBV29-1
D: TRBD1
size: once
J: TRBJ1-5

DNA: TGTGCCAGCAGCCAATGGGAAGCTGGAGGGCCGGTTGGGACAGATACGCAGTATTTT
CDR3: CASSQWEAGGPVGTDTQYF
V: TRBV4-2
D: -
size: -
J: TRBJ2-3

DNA: TGTGCCAGCACGAGTAGCGGGAGCACACAGAGCTATGAGCAGTTCTTC
CDR3: CASTSSGSTQSYEQFF
V: TRBV11-2
D: TRBD2
size: -
J: TRBJ2-1

DNA: TGTGCCAGCAGTCCGAGGACAGGGAGGACCCGGGAGCTATTTTTT
CDR3: CASSPRTGRTRELFF
V: TRBV28
D: TRBD1
size: -
J: TRBJ2-2

DNA: TGTGTCAGCAGCTTGGGGCTAGCGGGTATGTACAATGAGCAGTTCTTC
CDR3: CVSSLGLAGMYNEQFF
V: TRBV5-8
D: TRBD2
size: -
J: TRBJ2-1

DNA: TGCAGCGTTGAAGCGGGACACGGCCAAGAGACCCAGTACTTC
CDR3: CSVEAGHGQETQYF
V: TRBV29-1
D: -
size: many
J: TRBJ2-5

DNA: TGTACCAGTAGTGTCCGGGACGGCTATGGCTACACCTTC
CDR3: CTSSVRDGYGYTF
V: TRBV28
D: -
size: -
J: TRBJ1-2

DNA: TGTGCCAGCAGTTACGAGGCACTATCCTATGAGCAGTACTTC
CDR3: CASSYEALSYEQYF
V: TRBV6-2/TRBV6-3
D: -
size: -
J: TRBJ2-7

DNA: TGTGCCAGCAGTCCTCCTGACAGAGATGCCAATGAGACGTTCTTC
CDR3: CASSPPDRDANETFF
V: TRBV6-2/TRBV6-3
D: -
size: -
J: TRBJ2-1

DNA: TGTGCCAGCTTACCATTCCGGACAGGGGCCGAAAAACTGTTTTTT
CDR3: CASLPFRTGAEKLFF
V: TRBV18
D: TRBD1
size: -
J: TRBJ1-4

DNA: TGTGCCAGCAGCTTAGATACTAGCGGGAGGTCTTCGTTTTTC
CDR3: CASSLDTSGRSSFF
V: TRBV11-2
D: TRBD2
size: once
J: TRBJ2-1

DNA: TGTGCCAGCAATGTTGGGACGGTGGGCTCCTACGAGCAATACTTC
CDR3: CASNVGTVGSYEQYF
V: TRBV6-1
D: -
size: -
J: TRBJ2-7

DNA: TGTGCCGGCAGCATGGGGGGAGACAGGGGCATTTCCCAATCTGGGGCCAACGTCCTGACTTTC
CDR3: CAGSMGGDRGISQSGANVLTF
V: TRBV11-2
D: TRBD1
size: -
J: TRBJ2-6

DNA: TGTGCCAGCAGTCCAGGACGAAATCAGCCCCAGTATTTT
CDR3: CASSPGRNQPQYF
V: TRBV12-3/TRBV12-4
D: -
size: -
J: TRBJ2-3

DNA: TGTGCCAGCAGTTTTCAAGGTGCGGCTCTCTTT
CDR3: CASSFQGAALF
V: TRBV28
D: -
size: -
J: TRBJ1-1

DNA: TGTGCCGGCAGCTCTCCCGGGACTAGCGGGACTAAAACCATTCAGTACTTC
CDR3: CAGSSPGTSGTKTIQYF
V: TRBV11-1
D: TRBD2
size: -
J: TRBJ2-4

DNA: TGTGCCAGCAGTTGGGGACTAGTGGGAGGAGTGGAGCAGTTCTTC
CDR3: CASSWGLVGGVEQFF
V: TRBV6-2/TRBV6-3
D: TRBD2
size: -
J: TRBJ2-1

DNA: TGTGCCAGCGGCCCTCAGCCCAGCTTTGGTGAGCAGTTCTTC
CDR3: CASGPQPSFGEQFF
V: TRBV6-5
D: -
size: -
J: TRBJ2-1

DNA: TGTACCAGCAGTTTATGGGGGCAAGGGAGACCCTACGGGCAGTACTTC
CDR3: CTSSLWGQGRPYGQYF
V: TRBV12-3/TRBV12-4
D: -
size: -
J: TRBJ2-7

DNA: TGTGCCAGCAGTTTATCCACGGGACAGGGAGGATATGGCTACACCTTC
CDR3: CASSLSTGQGGYGYTF
V: TRBV28
D: TRBD1
size: few
J: TRBJ1-2

DNA: TGCAGCCTTGGACTAGCGAGCATCGGGGAGTTGTTTTTT
CDR3: CSLGLASIGELFF
V: TRBV29-1
D: TRBD2
size: -
J: TRBJ2-2

DNA: TGTGCCAGAGGCCAAGATTGGACTACCGGCGATGAGCAGTTCTTC
CDR3: CARGQDWTTGDEQFF
V: TRBV4-2
D: -
size: -
J: TRBJ2-1

DNA: TGTGCCAACAGGACAGGGCCGCAGGATGAGCAGTTCTTC
CDR3: CANRTGPQDEQFF
V: TRBV2
D: TRBD1
size: -
J: TRBJ2-1

DNA: TGCAGTGCTAGAGAAGGGGGAGTTGTCCCCGGGGAGCTGTTTTTT
CDR3: CSAREGGVVPGELFF
V: TRBV20-1
D: -
size: -
J: TRBJ2-2

DNA: TGTGCCAGCAGCTCTGGGGGAAGCTCTGTTGGGACCCGCATAGATAGGCAGTATTTT
CDR3: CASSSGGSSVGTRIDRQYF
V: TRBV11-1
D: -
size: -
J: TRBJ2-3

DNA: TGTGCCAGCAGTGCTCGGAAGTTGGAGACCCAGTACTTC
CDR3: CASSARKLETQYF
V: TRBV2
D: -
size: few
J: TRBJ2-5

DNA: TGCAACGTTGAAGATCCAGGAGGGGGCTCCTACGAGCAGCACTTC
CDR3: CNVEDPGGGSYEQHF
V: TRBV29-1
D: -
size: -
J: TRBJ2-7

DNA: TGTGCCAGCAACTTTTGGGACACCTGGGAGTTGTTTTTT
CDR3: CASNFWDTWELFF
V: TRBV11-1
D: -
size: -
J: TRBJ2-2

DNA: TGTGCCAGCAGTCGGGGGGGACTACATTATGAGCAGCATTTC
CDR3: CASSRGGLHYEQHF
V: TRBV28
D: TRBD2
size: once
J: TRBJ2-7

DNA: TGTGCCAGCATTTTAACACTAGCCGGAACCGGGGAGCTGTTTTTT
CDR3: CASILTLAGTGELFF
V: TRBV12-3/TRBV12-4
D: -
size: -
J: TRBJ2-2

DNA: TGTGCCAGCAGTCACGGTCTGAGGACAGGGATCGCTGTAAACACCATATATTTT
CDR3: CASSHGLRTGIAVNTIYF
V: TRBV6-5
D: TRBD1
size: -
J: TRBJ1-3

DNA: TGCAGTGCGGACAGGGCTAGCACAGATACGCAGTATTTT
CDR3: CSADRASTDTQYF
V: TRBV20-1
D: TRBD1
size: -
J: TRBJ2-3

DNA: TGTGCCAGCAGTTTTTCAGGGCTCGCTGAAACTTTCTTT
CDR3: CASSFSGLAETFF
V: TRBV12-3/TRBV12-4
D: -
size: -
J: TRBJ1-1

DNA: TGTGCCGGTAGTTTCGCAGGGCTCGAGCAGTACTTC
CDR3: CAGSFAGLEQYF
V: TRBV12-3/TRBV12-4
D: -
size: -
J: TRBJ2-7

DNA: TGTGCCAGGAGCTTAGCGCGAGGAGACTTTCGTGATGAGCAGTTCTTC
CDR3: CARSLARGDFRDEQFF
V: TRBV11-1
D: -
size: -
J: TRBJ2-1

DNA: TGCGCCAGCAGCCAAGATCAATACTTAGAATACAATGAGCAGTTCTTC
CDR3: CASSQDQYLEYNEQFF
V: TRBV4-3
D: -
size: -
J: TRBJ2-1

DNA: TGTACCAGCAGCCTGGGGGAAGACAGGGGCATTTCCCTCTCTGGGGCCAACGTCCTGACTTTC
CDR3: CTSSLGEDRGISLSGANVLTF
V: TRBV11-2
D: TRBD1
size: -
J: TRBJ2-6

DNA: TGCAGGGTTGAAGCGGACAGGGGGCGAGCAAAGACCCAGTTCTTC
CDR3: CRVEADRGRAKTQFF
V: TRBV29-1
D: TRBD1
size: once
J: TRBJ2-1

DNA: TGTGCCAGCAGCTATTCCGAAACCAATAGCGTGTACTTC
CDR3: CASSYSETNSVYF
V: TRBV7-8
D: -
size: many
J: TRBJ2-7

DNA: TGTGCCAACAGCTCGCGGACAGGGTCCTACGAGCAGTACTTC
CDR3: CANSSRTGSYEQYF
V: TRBV5-6
D: TRBD1
size: -
J: TRBJ2-7

DNA: TGCGCCAGCAGCTTGGCCGGAGGGGCAATGACTGAAGCTTTTTTT
CDR3: CASSLAGGAMTEAFF
V: TRBV5-1
D: -
size: -
J: TRBJ1-1

DNA: TGCAGCGTCAAGTCTAGACAGTCGATCTATGGCTACACGTTC
CDR3: CSVKSRQSIYGYTF
V: TRBV29-1
D: -
size: once
J: TRBJ1-2

DNA: TGTGCCAGCAGCCGAAACCAGGGGAGCACAGATACGCAGTATTTT
CDR3: CASSRNQGSTDTQYF
V: TRBV7-3
D: -
size: -
J: TRBJ2-3

DNA: TGTGCCAGCACCCCGATAGGGGGGGGCAATCGGCCCCAGCATTTT
CDR3: CASTPIGGGNRPQHF
V: TRBV6-5
D: -
size: -
J: TRBJ1-5

DNA: TGTGTCAGCAGCTTAAACCGACAATGTGATACGCAGTATTTT
CDR3: CVSSLNRQCDTQYF
V: TRBV11-2
D: -
size: -
J: TRBJ2-3

DNA: TGTGCCAATAGCTTTCCCGTGACTAACGGGGCCAAAGACATTCAGTACTTC
CDR3: CANSFPVTNGAKDIQYF
V: TRBV11-1
D: -
size: -
J: TRBJ2-4

DNA: TGTACTAGCAGCTTTGGAACTATCACAGATACGCAGTATTTT
CDR3: CTSSFGTITDTQYF
V: TRBV11-1
D: -
size: -
J: TRBJ2-3

DNA: TGTGCCAGCAGCTTAACCATAGCGGGGCCTAGCGAGCAGTACTTC
CDR3: CASSLTIAGPSEQYF
V: TRBV11-2
D: TRBD2
size: -
J: TRBJ2-7